This TCR beta chain was obtained from a study of CD8+ T cells in alopecia areata. General study results and limits: Scalp data also include sequences from resident alphabeta T cells of normal skin.

RNA was extracted and reverse transcribed into cDNA as the sequencing template. Some clones are missing from TCRdb's copy, which holds only in-frame ones; the method was immunoSEQ multiplex PCR. The data contain 90,000 to 120,000 clones, 65% to 85% of them singletons. Trimming cost V 3 bases and J 1 base, with 11 bases left between them. Germline assignment: CDR1 SEHNR and CDR2 FQNEAQ (reference sequence). The CDR3 loop spans 15 amino acids. As to this clone: Antigen: not known.

The treatment: oral pan-JAK inhibitor, 5-10 mg twice daily. V and J are TRBV7-9 and TRBJ2-3; D is uncertain. The input for sequencing was CD8+ T cells sorted from blood, taken at week 24, from a patient treated with tofacitinib. This receptor was taken from a human donor with alopecia areata. This CDR3 reads CASSFNQYGTDTQYF. In nucleotides, the CDR3 is TGTGCCAGCAGCTTTAATCAGTATGGCACAGATACGCAGTATTTT.